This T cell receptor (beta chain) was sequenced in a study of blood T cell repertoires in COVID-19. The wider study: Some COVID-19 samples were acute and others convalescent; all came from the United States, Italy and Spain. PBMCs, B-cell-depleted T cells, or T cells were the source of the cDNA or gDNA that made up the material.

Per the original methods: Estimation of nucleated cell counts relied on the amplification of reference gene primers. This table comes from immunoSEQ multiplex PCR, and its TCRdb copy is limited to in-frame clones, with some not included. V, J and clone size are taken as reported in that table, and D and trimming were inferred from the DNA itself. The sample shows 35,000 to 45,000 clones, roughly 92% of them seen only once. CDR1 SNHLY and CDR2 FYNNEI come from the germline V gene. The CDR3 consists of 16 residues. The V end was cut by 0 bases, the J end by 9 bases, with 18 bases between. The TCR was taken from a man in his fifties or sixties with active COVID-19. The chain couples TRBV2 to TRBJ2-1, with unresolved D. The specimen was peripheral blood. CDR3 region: CASSEALPGLLGEQFF. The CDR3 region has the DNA TGTGCCAGCAGTGAAGCGTTGCCAGGATTATTGGGTGAGCAGTTCTTC.